This T cell receptor (beta chain) was recovered during a study of T cells after yellow fever vaccination. Study outcomes and limitations: Weaker, the secondary response peaked sooner, at day 5 versus 15.

By share, this clonotype counts as medium-sized. MiXCR, applied by TCRdb to the 5' RACE reads, yields one record per CDR3 protein. The sample has some 9,600 distinct CDR3 sequences, under 5.5% seen once. V lost 4 bases and J 6 bases, leaving 13 bases between the germline ends. The CDR3 spans 14 residues. Germline loops: CDR1 SQVTM, CDR2 ANQGSEA. The receptor's source is a man aged 18 to 30 who received the YFV17D yellow fever vaccine. Sequences were derived from PBMCs, either bulk or a sorted T-cell subset (CD4+, CD8+, memory, or dextramer-sorted; not recorded which), sampled approximately 15 days after the first yellow fever vaccination. The chain combines TRBV29-1 with TRBJ2-6, with D unclear. CDR3 sequence (DNA): TGCAGCGTTGCGACAAGGAACTTGGCCAACGTCCTGACTTTC. Translated: CSVATRNLANVLTF.